This TCR beta chain is from a study of Ad26.COV2.S vaccination and SARS-CoV-2 variants. TCRdb keeps only in-frame clones here, not all; method: immunoSEQ multiplex PCR. The data contain 300,000 to 400,000 clones, around 86% of them singletons. Treatment specified: some 20 received Ad26.COV2.S at low or high dose, single or two shots; 5 received placebo; per-sample allocation not given. All samples were drawn on day 63, counting from the first vaccine or placebo injection. A Boston adult aged 18-55 years was the donor. In germline, CDR1 is SGHTA, CDR2 FQGNSA. Trimming at V came to 3 bases and at J to 3 bases, leaving 6 bases not matched to a gene. The CDR3 is made up of 15 amino acids.

The sample in question was peripheral blood, obtained in a trial of Ad26.COV2.S vaccine versus placebo. The rearrangement joins TRBV7-2 to TRBJ2-3, with 7 nucleotides matching TRBD2. The source of this sequence is a person between 18 and 65 years old who received the Ad26.COV2.S COVID-19 vaccine or a placebo. The CDR3 sequence: CASSFGGGVTDTQYF. The CDR3 DNA follows: TGTGCCAGCAGCTTCGGCGGGGGTGTAACAGATACGCAGTATTTT.